Included here is one TCR beta chain sequence, with context. The V gene lost 2 bases and the J gene lost 3 bases, with 14 bases spanning the gap. The CDR3 consists of 16 residues. Germline V gene lookup returns CDR1 MNHEY and CDR2 SVGEGT. The data belong to a study of blood T cells in healthy people across ages. Sample-barcoded 5' priming and a J-beta primer mix drove a second PCR of roughly 7 to 11 cycles. TCRdb fed the 5' RACE reads into MiXCR, producing one record per CDR3 protein. The sample includes about 720,000 distinct CDR3 sequences, 25% of them seen just once. The same sample was also studied in work on T cells of mothers and their children. Per that paper: Every mother supplied over 8 million TCR beta CDR3 reads and every child a few million.

Sequences were obtained from blood. The origin of this receptor is a boy aged 10-17 years in good health. This sequence joins TRBV6-2 or TRBV6-3 and TRBJ1-5; maybe TRBD1 (5 bases). CDR3 nucleotides: TGTGCCAGCAGTTACATCGGGACCGCACCCAATCAGCCCCAGCATTTT. It codes for CASSYIGTAPNQPQHF.